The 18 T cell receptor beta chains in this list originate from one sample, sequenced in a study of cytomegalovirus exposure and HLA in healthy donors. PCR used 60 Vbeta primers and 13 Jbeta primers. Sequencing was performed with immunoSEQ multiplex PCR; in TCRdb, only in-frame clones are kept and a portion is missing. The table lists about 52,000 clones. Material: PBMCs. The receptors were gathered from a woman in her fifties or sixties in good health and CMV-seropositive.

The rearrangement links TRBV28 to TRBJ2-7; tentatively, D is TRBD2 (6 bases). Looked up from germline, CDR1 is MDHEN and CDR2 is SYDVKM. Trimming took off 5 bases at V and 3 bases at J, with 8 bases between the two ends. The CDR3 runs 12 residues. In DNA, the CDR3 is TGTGCCAGCAGTACGGGAGTCTACGAGCAGTACTTC. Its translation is CASSTGVYEQYF.

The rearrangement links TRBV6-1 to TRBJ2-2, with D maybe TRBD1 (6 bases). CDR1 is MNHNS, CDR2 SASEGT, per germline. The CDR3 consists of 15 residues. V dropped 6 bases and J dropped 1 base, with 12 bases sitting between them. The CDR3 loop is CASRGAGRNTGELFF. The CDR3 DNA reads TGTGCCAGCAGGGGGGCAGGGAGGAACACCGGGGAGCTGTTTTTT.

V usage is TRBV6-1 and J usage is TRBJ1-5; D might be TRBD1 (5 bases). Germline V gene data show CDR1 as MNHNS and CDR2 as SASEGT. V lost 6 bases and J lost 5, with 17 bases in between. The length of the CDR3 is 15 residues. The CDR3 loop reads CASRRQKQADQPQHF. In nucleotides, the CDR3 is TGTGCCAGCAGACGACAGAAACAGGCGGATCAGCCCCAGCATTTT.

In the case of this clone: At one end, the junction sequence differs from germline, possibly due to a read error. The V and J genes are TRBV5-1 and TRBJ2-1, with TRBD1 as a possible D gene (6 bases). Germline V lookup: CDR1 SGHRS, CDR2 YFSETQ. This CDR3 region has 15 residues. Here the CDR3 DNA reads TGCGCCAGCAGCTTGGTACAGGGCTCCGACAATGAGCAGTTCTTC. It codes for CASSLVQGSDNEQFF.

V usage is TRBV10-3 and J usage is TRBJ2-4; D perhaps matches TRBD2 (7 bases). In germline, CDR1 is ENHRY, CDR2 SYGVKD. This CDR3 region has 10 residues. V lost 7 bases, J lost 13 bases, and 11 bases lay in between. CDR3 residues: CAIKGGAQYF. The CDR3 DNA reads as TGTGCCATCAAGGGGGGGGCCCAGTACTTC.

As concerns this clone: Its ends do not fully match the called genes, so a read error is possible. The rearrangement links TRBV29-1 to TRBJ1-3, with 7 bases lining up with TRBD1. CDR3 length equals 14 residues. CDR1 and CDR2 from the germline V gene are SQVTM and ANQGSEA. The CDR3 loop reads CSIDQGVSGNTIYF. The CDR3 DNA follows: TGCAGCATTGACCAGGGGGTATCTGGAAACACCATATATTTT.

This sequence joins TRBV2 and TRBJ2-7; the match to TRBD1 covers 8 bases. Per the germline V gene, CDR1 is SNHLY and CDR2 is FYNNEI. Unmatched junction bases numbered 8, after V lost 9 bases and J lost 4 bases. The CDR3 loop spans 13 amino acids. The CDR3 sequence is CASLGQGGYEQYF. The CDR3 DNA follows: TGTGCCAGTCTCGGACAGGGAGGTTACGAGCAGTACTTC.

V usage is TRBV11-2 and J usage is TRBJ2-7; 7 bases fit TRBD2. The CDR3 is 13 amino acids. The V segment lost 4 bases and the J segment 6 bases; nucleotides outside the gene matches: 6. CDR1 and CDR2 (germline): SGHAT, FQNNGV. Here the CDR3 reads CASSSPGRVEQYF. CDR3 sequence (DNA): TGTGCCAGCAGCTCCCCGGGGAGGGTCGAGCAGTACTTC.

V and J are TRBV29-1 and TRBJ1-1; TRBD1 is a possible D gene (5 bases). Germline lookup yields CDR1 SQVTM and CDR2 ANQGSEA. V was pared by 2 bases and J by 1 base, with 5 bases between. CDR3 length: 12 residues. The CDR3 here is CSVERGNTEAFF. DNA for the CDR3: TGCAGCGTTGAAAGGGGGAACACTGAAGCTTTCTTT.

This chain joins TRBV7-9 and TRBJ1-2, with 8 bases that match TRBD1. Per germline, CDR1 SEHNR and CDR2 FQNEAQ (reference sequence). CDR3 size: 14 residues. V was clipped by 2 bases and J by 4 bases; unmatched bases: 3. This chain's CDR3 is CASSLSGQVYGYTF. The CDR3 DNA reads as TGTGCCAGCAGCTTATCGGGACAGGTCTATGGCTACACCTTC.

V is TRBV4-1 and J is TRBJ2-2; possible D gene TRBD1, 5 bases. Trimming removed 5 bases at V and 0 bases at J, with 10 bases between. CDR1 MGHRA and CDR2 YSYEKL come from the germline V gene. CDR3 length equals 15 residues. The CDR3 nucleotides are TGCGCCAGCAGCACGACAGCGTCGAACACCGGGGAGCTGTTTTTT. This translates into CASSTTASNTGELFF.

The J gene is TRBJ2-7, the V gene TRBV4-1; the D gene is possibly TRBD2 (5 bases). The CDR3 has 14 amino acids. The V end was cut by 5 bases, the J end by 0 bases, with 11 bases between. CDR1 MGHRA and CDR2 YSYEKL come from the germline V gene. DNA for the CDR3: TGCGCCAGCAGCGTGTGGACTGCCTCCTACGAGCAGTACTTC. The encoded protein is CASSVWTASYEQYF.

The CDR3 bases are TGTGCCAGCAGCCCAAACACAATTGGAGGGGAGACCCAGTACTTC. This codes for CASSPNTIGGETQYF. The chain uses TRBV7-8 and TRBJ2-5; D is possibly TRBD2 (6 bases). V lost 5 bases and J 5 bases, leaving 18 bases between the germline ends. The V gene's germline CDR1 is SGHVS and CDR2 FQNEAQ. The CDR3 length is 15 residues.

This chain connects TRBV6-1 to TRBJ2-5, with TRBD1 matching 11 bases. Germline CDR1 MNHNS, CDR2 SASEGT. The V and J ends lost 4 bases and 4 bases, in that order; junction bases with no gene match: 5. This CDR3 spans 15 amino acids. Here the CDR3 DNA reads TGTGCCAGCAGTGCATGGACAGGGGGCGGAGAGACCCAGTACTTC. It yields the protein CASSAWTGGGETQYF.

This CDR3 is CASSLTGFAYNEQFF. CDR3 nucleotide sequence: TGTGCCAGCAGCTTGACAGGATTCGCCTACAATGAGCAGTTCTTC. This chain joins TRBV11-3 and TRBJ2-1, with D possibly matching TRBD1 (6 bases). Germline values: CDR1 SGHNT, CDR2 YENEEA. This CDR3 comprises 15 residues. Trimming took off 3 bases at V and 2 bases at J, with 11 bases between the two ends.

As DNA, the CDR3 is TGTGCCAGCAGCCACGACAGGGTAACTAATGAAAAACTGTTTTTT. Its protein is CASSHDRVTNEKLFF. The chain uses TRBV7-9 and TRBJ1-4, with TRBD1 matching 7 bases. Germline CDR1 reads SEHNR; CDR2 reads FQNEAQ (reference sequence). The CDR3 covers 15 residues. Losses at the gene ends were 5 bases for V and 1 base for J; bases not matched to a gene: 4.

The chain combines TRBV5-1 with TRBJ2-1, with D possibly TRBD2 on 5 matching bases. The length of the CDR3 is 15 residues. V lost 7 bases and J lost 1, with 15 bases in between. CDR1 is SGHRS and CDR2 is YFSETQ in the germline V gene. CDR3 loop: CASFATGGSYNEQFF. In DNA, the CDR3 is TGCGCCAGCTTCGCTACCGGCGGGTCCTACAATGAGCAGTTCTTC.

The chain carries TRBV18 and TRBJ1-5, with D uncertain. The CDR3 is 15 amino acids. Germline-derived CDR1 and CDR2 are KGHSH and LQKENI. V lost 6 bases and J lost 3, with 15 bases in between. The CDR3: CASSPLAGNNQPQHF. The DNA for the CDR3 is TGTGCCAGCTCCCCCCTGGCGGGGAACAATCAGCCCCAGCATTTT.